The rows below give T cell receptor beta chains drawn from one sample of a study of blood T cell repertoires in COVID-19. TCRdb's copy holds only in-frame clones and misses some; the assay was immunoSEQ multiplex PCR. Among roughly 380,000 clones listed, about 89% were seen once. The source material was PBMCs or T cells enriched from blood (not recorded which). The receptor set was obtained from a man aged 30-40 years who had recovered from COVID-19. CDR3s include the opening cysteine and the closing phenylalanine or tryptophan. A D gene is named only where the DNA matches it firmly. Some rows have no size entry. The others give once, few or many, or a class for an expanded clone.

size: NA; V: TRBV12-5; D: NA; J: TRBJ2-6; CDR3: CASGLFPFWASGANVLTF; DNA: TGTGCTAGTGGTTTGTTTCCCTTTTGGGCCTCTGGGGCCAACGTCCTGACTTTC
size: NA; V: TRBV4-1; D: NA; J: TRBJ1-4; CDR3: CASSQVTDGRRLFF; DNA: TGCGCCAGCAGCCAAGTGACAGACGGCCGTAGGCTGTTTTTT
size: NA; V: TRBV6-6; D: TRBD1; J: TRBJ1-1; CDR3: CASSYSGQGSEAFF; DNA: TGTGCCAGCAGTTACTCAGGACAGGGGTCTGAAGCTTTCTTT
size: NA; V: TRBV5-1; D: TRBD2; J: TRBJ2-3; CDR3: CASRSGLAGFTDTQYF; DNA: TGCGCCAGCAGGTCGGGACTAGCGGGGTTTACAGATACGCAGTATTTT
size: NA; V: TRBV28; D: NA; J: TRBJ1-2; CDR3: CATNTGTTNYGYTF; DNA: TGTGCCACCAACACCGGGACAACGAACTATGGCTACACCTTC
size: NA; V: TRBV6-5; D: TRBD1; J: TRBJ2-7; CDR3: CASRTGQGKEQYF; DNA: TGTGCCAGCAGGACGGGACAGGGGAAAGAGCAGTACTTC
size: NA; V: TRBV19; D: TRBD1; J: TRBJ1-3; CDR3: CASSLDGTGGSGNTIYF; DNA: TGTGCCAGTAGTCTCGACGGGACAGGGGGGTCTGGAAACACCATATATTTT
size: NA; V: TRBV6-5; D: TRBD1; J: TRBJ2-3; CDR3: CATAVRGSRTDTQYF; DNA: TGTGCCACCGCTGTCAGGGGGTCCCGCACAGATACGCAGTATTTT
size: NA; V: TRBV3-1/TRBV3-2; D: NA; J: TRBJ1-2; CDR3: CASSRQPGPREGYTF; DNA: TGTGCCAGCAGCCGACAGCCGGGACCCCGGGAGGGCTACACCTTC
size: NA; V: TRBV3-1/TRBV3-2; D: TRBD1; J: TRBJ1-2; CDR3: CASSQTGSNYGYTF; DNA: TGTGCCAGCAGCCAGACAGGGAGCAACTATGGCTACACCTTC
size: NA; V: TRBV30; D: TRBD1; J: TRBJ1-5; CDR3: CAWSAGTVSNQPQHF; DNA: TGTGCCTGGAGCGCCGGGACAGTCAGCAATCAGCCCCAGCATTTT
size: few; V: TRBV15; D: TRBD2; J: TRBJ2-3; CDR3: CATSRGRAGDRTDTQYF; DNA: TGTGCCACCAGCAGAGGTCGAGCGGGGGACCGCACAGATACGCAGTATTTT
size: NA; V: TRBV4-3; D: NA; J: TRBJ1-2; CDR3: CASSATGQGNYGYTF; DNA: TGCGCCAGCAGCGCTACTGGGCAGGGTAACTATGGCTACACCTTC
size: NA; V: TRBV19; D: NA; J: TRBJ1-1; CDR3: CASSMGAGVNTEAFF; DNA: TGTGCCAGTAGTATGGGGGCAGGGGTGAACACTGAAGCTTTCTTT
size: NA; V: TRBV24-1; D: TRBD1; J: TRBJ2-2; CDR3: CAAGTGPGELFF; DNA: TGTGCCGCTGGGACAGGGCCCGGGGAGCTGTTTTTT
size: NA; V: TRBV5-4; D: NA; J: TRBJ2-3; CDR3: CASSLPPSVSTDTQYF; DNA: TGTGCCAGCAGTCTCCCCCCGAGCGTTAGCACAGATACGCAGTATTTT
size: NA; V: TRBV20-1; D: NA; J: TRBJ1-1; CDR3: CSTDGVPEAFF; DNA: TGCAGTACTGACGGGGTTCCTGAAGCTTTCTTT
size: NA; V: TRBV7-6; D: TRBD1; J: TRBJ1-3; CDR3: CASSPRTGDGGNTIYF; DNA: TGTGCCAGCAGCCCAAGGACAGGGGACGGTGGAAACACCATATATTTT
size: NA; V: TRBV7-2; D: TRBD2; J: TRBJ2-2; CDR3: CASSLDPPGLATGELFF; DNA: TGTGCCAGCAGCTTAGACCCACCGGGACTAGCAACCGGGGAGCTGTTTTTT
size: NA; V: TRBV5-1; D: TRBD1; J: TRBJ1-2; CDR3: CASSPGQGSKSDGYTF; DNA: TGCGCCAGCAGCCCTGGACAGGGCTCGAAAAGCGATGGCTACACCTTC
size: NA; V: TRBV2; D: TRBD1; J: TRBJ1-2; CDR3: CASSATGGANYGYTF; DNA: TGTGCCAGCAGTGCTACAGGGGGCGCTAACTATGGCTACACCTTC
size: once; V: TRBV7-3; D: TRBD2; J: TRBJ2-3; CDR3: CASSLRAGSTDTQYF; DNA: TGTGCCAGCAGCTTAAGAGCGGGGAGCACAGATACGCAGTATTTT
size: few; V: TRBV20-1; D: NA; J: TRBJ1-1; CDR3: CSVSENTEAFF; DNA: TGCAGTGTCTCAGAGAACACTGAAGCTTTCTTT
size: NA; V: TRBV7-6; D: NA; J: TRBJ1-3; CDR3: CASRSPDEGNTIYF; DNA: TGTGCCAGCAGGTCACCCGATGAGGGAAACACCATATATTTT
size: NA; V: TRBV5-1; D: NA; J: TRBJ1-1; CDR3: CARVTKIFYLGTEAFF; DNA: TGCGCCAGGGTGACAAAAATTTTTTACTTGGGCACTGAAGCTTTCTTT
size: NA; V: TRBV10-1; D: NA; J: TRBJ1-1; CDR3: CASSPDIMNTEAFF; DNA: TGCGCCAGCAGTCCTGACATAATGAACACTGAAGCTTTCTTT
size: NA; V: TRBV18; D: NA; J: TRBJ2-5; CDR3: CASSLDFGETQYF; DNA: TGTGCCAGCTCCCTGGACTTCGGGGAGACCCAGTACTTC
size: NA; V: TRBV7-9; D: NA; J: TRBJ1-5; CDR3: CASSLGGFYSNQPQHF; DNA: TGTGCCAGCAGCTTAGGAGGCTTTTATAGCAATCAGCCCCAGCATTTT
size: NA; V: TRBV18; D: NA; J: TRBJ1-5; CDR3: CASSPAGDQPQHF; DNA: TGTGCCAGCTCACCGGCAGGGGATCAGCCCCAGCATTTT
size: NA; V: TRBV3-1/TRBV3-2; D: TRBD2; J: TRBJ2-7; CDR3: CASSQQRGNSYEQYF; DNA: TGTGCCAGCAGCCAACAGCGGGGGAACTCCTACGAGCAGTACTTC
size: NA; V: TRBV29-1; D: TRBD1; J: TRBJ1-4; CDR3: CSVYRDRGEKLFF; DNA: TGCAGCGTTTACCGGGACAGGGGTGAAAAACTGTTTTTT
size: NA; V: TRBV10-3; D: NA; J: TRBJ1-1; CDR3: CAISGGGQVEAFF; DNA: TGTGCCATCAGTGGGGGGGGGCAAGTTGAAGCTTTCTTT
size: NA; V: TRBV5-4; D: TRBD1; J: TRBJ1-4; CDR3: CASSSDRGQEKLFF; DNA: TGTGCCAGCAGCTCGGACAGGGGGCAAGAAAAACTGTTTTTT
size: NA; V: TRBV19; D: NA; J: TRBJ1-2; CDR3: CASTNPGQLKPGYTF; DNA: TGTGCCAGCACGAATCCGGGACAACTCAAACCTGGCTACACCTTC
size: NA; V: TRBV12-3/TRBV12-4; D: NA; J: TRBJ2-7; CDR3: CASSFDRSYEQYF; DNA: TGTGCCAGCAGTTTTGACAGATCCTACGAGCAGTACTTC
size: NA; V: TRBV6-2/TRBV6-3; D: NA; J: TRBJ1-1; CDR3: CASSETARTEAFF; DNA: TGTGCCAGCAGCGAGACGGCGCGGACTGAAGCTTTCTTT
size: NA; V: TRBV6-5; D: NA; J: TRBJ1-6; CDR3: CASSMGASHSPLHF; DNA: TGTGCCAGCAGCATGGGGGCTTCCCATTCGCCCCTCCACTTT
size: NA; V: TRBV19; D: TRBD1; J: TRBJ1-2; CDR3: CASSEGTGGPYGYTF; DNA: TGTGCCAGTAGTGAGGGGACAGGAGGCCCCTATGGCTACACCTTC
size: NA; V: TRBV6-5; D: TRBD1; J: TRBJ1-2; CDR3: CASSAGGRNGYTF; DNA: TGTGCCAGCAGCGCAGGGGGAAGGAATGGCTACACCTTC
size: NA; V: TRBV4-1; D: NA; J: TRBJ2-7; CDR3: CASSYRQNYEQYF; DNA: TGCGCCAGCAGCTACCGACAGAACTACGAGCAGTACTTC
size: NA; V: TRBV4-1; D: NA; J: TRBJ2-7; CDR3: CASSQVVADLYEQYF; DNA: TGCGCCAGCAGCCAAGTTGTGGCGGATTTATACGAGCAGTACTTC
size: NA; V: TRBV10-3; D: NA; J: TRBJ2-1; CDR3: CAISSGVGEQFF; DNA: TGTGCCATCAGTTCAGGGGTGGGTGAGCAGTTCTTC
size: NA; V: TRBV5-4; D: TRBD1; J: TRBJ2-7; CDR3: CASSPQGASSYEQYF; DNA: TGTGCCAGCAGCCCACAGGGGGCCTCGTCCTACGAGCAGTACTTC
size: NA; V: TRBV18; D: NA; J: TRBJ1-5; CDR3: CASSPLGTLDDQPQHF; DNA: TGTGCCAGCTCACCCCTCGGGACTTTAGACGATCAGCCCCAGCATTTT
size: NA; V: TRBV9; D: TRBD2; J: TRBJ2-1; CDR3: CASSGGLGLYNEQFF; DNA: TGTGCCAGCAGCGGGGGACTAGGGTTGTACAATGAGCAGTTCTTC
size: NA; V: TRBV6-2/TRBV6-3; D: NA; J: TRBJ1-1; CDR3: CASSYSVANTEAFF; DNA: TGTGCCAGCAGTTACTCGGTGGCGAACACTGAAGCTTTCTTT
size: NA; V: TRBV12-3/TRBV12-4; D: NA; J: TRBJ1-2; CDR3: CASSLGAAGYTF; DNA: TGTGCCAGCAGTTTGGGGGCCGCCGGCTACACCTTC
size: NA; V: TRBV2; D: NA; J: TRBJ2-5; CDR3: CASKGDAGETQYF; DNA: TGTGCCAGCAAGGGGGACGCCGGGGAGACCCAGTACTTC
size: NA; V: TRBV25-1; D: NA; J: TRBJ1-4; CDR3: CASSGGPNEKLFF; DNA: TGTGCCAGCAGTGGGGGCCCTAATGAAAAACTGTTTTTT
size: NA; V: TRBV19; D: NA; J: TRBJ1-2; CDR3: CASSIGQPDGYTF; DNA: TGTGCCAGTAGTATCGGACAGCCCGATGGCTACACCTTC
size: NA; V: TRBV27; D: NA; J: TRBJ1-1; CDR3: CPPEGAGTEAFF; DNA: TGTCCCCCGGAGGGCGCAGGCACTGAAGCTTTCTTT
size: NA; V: TRBV13; D: TRBD1; J: TRBJ1-4; CDR3: CASSPTGGRPGEKLFF; DNA: TGTGCCAGCAGCCCTACAGGGGGCCGACCAGGTGAAAAACTGTTTTTT
size: NA; V: TRBV7-2; D: NA; J: TRBJ2-3; CDR3: CASSLARFTDTQYF; DNA: TGTGCCAGCAGCTTAGCTAGATTCACAGATACGCAGTATTTT
size: NA; V: TRBV3-1/TRBV3-2; D: TRBD1; J: TRBJ1-6; CDR3: CASSLRDSGSPLHF; DNA: TGTGCCAGCAGCCTCCGGGACAGCGGATCACCCCTCCACTTT
size: NA; V: TRBV29-1; D: TRBD1; J: TRBJ2-3; CDR3: CSVEDPGQGADTQYF; DNA: TGCAGCGTTGAAGATCCCGGACAGGGCGCAGATACGCAGTATTTT
size: NA; V: TRBV6-5; D: TRBD1; J: TRBJ2-4; CDR3: CASTGTGQTLQYF; DNA: TGTGCCAGCACCGGGACAGGGCAAACCCTTCAGTACTTC